The clone carrying this TCR beta chain was detected many times. The antigen remains undetermined. With 1 base clipped from V and 2 bases from J, the junction kept 3 bases outside the gene matches. This CDR3 comprises 15 residues. The germline CDR1 and CDR2 sequences are DFQATT and SNEGSKA (reference sequence). Amplification targeted TCR beta CDR3 regions from RNA transcripts. HTBI primers were used for first-round RT-PCR of the TCR CDR3. A single record per CDR3 protein comes from TCRdb applying MiXCR to the multiplex PCR reads. The repertoire holds 500,000 or so distinct CDR3 sequences, with roughly 17% as singletons. The data originate from a study of T cells in Graves' hyperthyroidism and ophthalmopathy. Uncontrolled infection, other autoimmune disease, pregnancy or lactation barred patients from enrollment. Orbital computed tomography, thyroid ultrasound, serum thyroxine and TRAb, and clinical symptoms together informed the diagnoses.

The study, taken as a whole, reports: A 13 V-J model separated ophthalmopathy from stable hyperthyroidism.

V and J are TRBV20-1 and TRBJ2-5, with 11 bases identical to TRBD2. The sequencing sample was made of blood. The TCR sequence derives from a young woman with Graves' ophthalmopathy. The CDR3 DNA sequence: TGCAGTGCTAGAGTCCTAGCGGGGGGTCAAGAGACCCAGTACTTC. Translation gives CSARVLAGGQETQYF.